This entry describes one TCR beta chain. This entry comes from a study of CD8 T cells in ankylosing spondylitis. Germline values: CDR1 SGHTA, CDR2 FQGNSA. CDR3 length equals 12 residues. Trimming pared 3 bases from V and 8 bases from J, leaving 10 bases between. MiXCR, run by TCRdb on the 5' RACE reads, gives a single entry per CDR3 protein. This table holds roughly 130,000 distinct CDR3 sequences, 7% to 10% found once. The sequence came from a male donor with ankylosing spondylitis. The chain combines TRBV7-2 with TRBJ1-2; D is uncertain. The sample comprised synovial fluid, either unsorted or a sorted T cell fraction (not recorded which). CDR3 residues: CASSLPPRGYTF. Written as DNA, the CDR3 is TGTGCCAGCAGCTTGCCTCCCCGGGGCTACACCTTC.